This note documents a single TCR beta chain sequence. The sample is drawn from a study of technical replicates of blood from a handful of donors. The CDR3 spans 21 residues. The V end was cut by 5 bases, the J end by 5 bases, with 35 bases between. Germline CDR1 reads SGHRS; CDR2 reads YFSETQ. The protocol was immunoSEQ multiplex PCR, while the TCRdb copy is restricted to in-frame clones and leaves out a portion. The sample has 74,000 or so clones, 95% to 97% seen once. The source material was T cells isolated from PBMCs. The chain couples TRBV5-1 to TRBJ1-3; a possible D gene is TRBD1 (6 bases). This sequence originates from a human donor in good health. CDR3 amino acids: CASRPLGGDTKGFFDRNTIYF. The CDR3 DNA is TGCGCCAGCAGACCCCTCGGGGGGGACACAAAGGGGTTTTTCGATCGAAACACCATATATTTT.